This T cell receptor (beta chain) is drawn from a study of Graves' ophthalmopathy and Graves' hyperthyroidism. The TCR beta CDR3 regions underwent amplification from RNA transcripts. RT-PCR with HTBI primers came first, then second-round multiplex PCR. TCRdb ran MiXCR on the multiplex PCR reads and lists one entry per CDR3 protein. The repertoire has under 350,000 distinct CDR3 sequences, 15% to 20% of them found once; the top ten carry approximately 13%. The junction had 16 bases not matched to a gene; V was cut back by 5 bases and J by 7 bases. Germline-derived CDR1 and CDR2 are SGHAT and FQDESV (reference sequence). This CDR3 is built from 17 residues. In its sample, this clonotype was seen many times.

Sequencing used peripheral blood. The TCR was taken from an adult man with Graves' ophthalmopathy. The V call is TRBV11-1, the J call TRBJ1-2, with 10 bases lining up with TRBD1. In nucleotides, the CDR3 is TGTGCCAGCAGCCGAGACGACCTGACAGGGGGCGAGAGTGGCTACACCTTC. This translates into CASSRDDLTGGESGYTF. The whole variable domain, remainder taken from reference TRBV11-1 and TRBJ1-2, is EAEVAQSPRYKITEKSQAVAFWCDPISGHATLYWYRQILGQGPELLVQFQDESVVDDSQLPKDRFSAERLKGVDSTLKIQPAELGDSAMYLCASSRDDLTGGESGYTFGSGTRLTVV.